This T cell receptor (beta chain) was profiled in a study of shared clonotypes between healthy human individuals. Researchers divided each subset's genomic DNA evenly across several immunoSEQ plates. The data were produced by immunoSEQ multiplex PCR, yet TCRdb's version contains in-frame clones alone and is incomplete. The data hold around 2.1 million clones, with around 95% observed a single time. Germline CDR1 and CDR2: SGHTA and FQGNSA. The V gene lost 5 bases and the J gene lost 9 bases, with 11 bases spanning the gap. The CDR3 length is 12 residues. There were only Caucasian adults among the donors, and all lived in Nashville, Tennessee. Only a few counts were recorded for this clone. Other DNA sequences in this sample translate to the same CDR3.

This clonotype was obtained from a man between 18 and 35 years old in good health. The chain has TRBV7-2 and TRBJ2-1; D unresolved. Material for sequencing was naive CD4+ T cells sorted from blood. Sample subset: CD45RA+ positively selected. The CDR3 loop reads CASSLRTGEQFF. The CDR3 DNA reads as TGTGCCAGCAGCCTACGGACGGGTGAGCAGTTCTTC.